This T cell receptor beta chain is from a study of shared clonotypes between healthy human individuals. Replicate PCRs run on sorted subsets employed 200 ng DNA, around 31,000 T cell genomes. The method was immunoSEQ multiplex PCR; TCRdb's version includes in-frame clones alone and lacks a portion of them. The sample carries some 2.1 million clones, around 93% recorded once. The naive CD8 subset, CD45RO-negative cells positively selected for CCR7, excluded terminally differentiated effector memory CD45RA+ cells. Donors were healthy HIV-negative adults without recently reported acute infections or vaccinations. V lost 1 base and J 11 bases, leaving 14 bases between the germline ends. Germline V gives CDR1 KGHSH, CDR2 LQKENI. CDR3 length: 14 amino acids. This clone was seen more than once but under ten times. Antigen unknown. Points from the study as a whole: Rarefaction showed that sequencing of sorted subsets was incomplete (despite large depth).

This chain connects TRBV18 to TRBJ2-2, with TRBD2 as a possible D gene (5 bases). The sequenced sample was naive CD8+ T cells from PBMCs. This receptor was identified in a man aged 18-30 years in good health. Some clones in this sample may be carry-over from other donors' samples. This CDR3 is CASSPQRADQELFF. In nucleotides, the CDR3 is TGTGCCAGCTCACCACAGAGGGCAGATCAAGAGCTGTTTTTT.